This T cell receptor (beta chain) was profiled in a study of blood T cell repertoires in COVID-19. Original data processing: Amplification of reference gene primers provided the estimated nucleated cell counts. Sequenced by immunoSEQ multiplex PCR; TCRdb stores in-frame clones only, minus some. From that table come the V and J calls and clone size; the DNA was used to work out D and trimming. The repertoire holds around 260,000 clones, 88% seen once, with more than 0.55% in the top ten. The receptor was derived from a human donor in a cohort sampled during active COVID-19. The sequencing sample was made of peripheral blood.

The CDR3 DNA follows: TGTGCCAGCAGTGGTCAGGGGGCGAGCTCCTACGAGCAGTACTTC. This encodes CASSGQGASSYEQYF. The chain is built from TRBV25-1 and TRBJ2-7; TRBD1 aligns across 8 bases. Germline CDR1 and CDR2: MGHDK and SYGVNS. The trim removed 4 bases at V and 0 bases at J, leaving 5 bases unmatched. The CDR3 consists of 15 residues.